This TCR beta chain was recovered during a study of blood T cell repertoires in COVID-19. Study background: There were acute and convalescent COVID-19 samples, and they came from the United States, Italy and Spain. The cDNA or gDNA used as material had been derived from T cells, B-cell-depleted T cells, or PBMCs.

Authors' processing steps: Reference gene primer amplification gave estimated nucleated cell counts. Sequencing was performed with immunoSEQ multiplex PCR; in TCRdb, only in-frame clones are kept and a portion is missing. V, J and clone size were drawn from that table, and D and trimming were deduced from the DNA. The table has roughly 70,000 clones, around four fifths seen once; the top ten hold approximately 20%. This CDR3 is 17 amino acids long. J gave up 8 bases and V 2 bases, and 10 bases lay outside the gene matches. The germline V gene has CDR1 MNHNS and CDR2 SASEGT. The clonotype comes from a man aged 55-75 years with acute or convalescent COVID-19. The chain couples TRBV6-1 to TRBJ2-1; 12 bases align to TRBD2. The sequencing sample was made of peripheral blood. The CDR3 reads CASSEKRLAGAEDEQFF. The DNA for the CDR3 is TGTGCCAGCAGTGAAAAAAGACTAGCGGGAGCTGAGGATGAGCAGTTCTTC.